Below are 10 T cell receptor beta chains sequenced from a single sample in a study of cytomegalovirus exposure and HLA in healthy donors. The PCR was carried out with 60 Vbeta primers and 13 Jbeta primers. Libraries were prepared by immunoSEQ multiplex PCR; TCRdb keeps only in-frame clonotypes and omits some of them. The repertoire holds approximately 140,000 clones, with 70% to 80% as singletons. What was sequenced was PBMCs. These receptors were collected from a man in his forties in good health and CMV-seropositive.

This clone occurred a few times. The chain uses TRBV5-4 and TRBJ2-5; TRBD2 matches 13 bases. This CDR3 contains 16 residues. V shed 4 bases and J 4 bases; nucleotides not matched to a gene: 7. Germline CDR1 reads SGHNT; CDR2 reads YYREEE (reference sequence). DNA of the CDR3: TGTGCCAGCAGCGCCCTGGGACTAGCGGGAAGAGAGACCCAGTACTTC. Translation gives CASSALGLAGRETQYF.

In its sample, this clone was seen once. The rearrangement joins TRBV19 to TRBJ1-2; 7 bases are a match to TRBD1. The CDR3 has 16 residues. J lost 4 bases, V lost 5 bases, and 13 bases had no gene match. Germline loops: CDR1 LNHDA, CDR2 SQIVND (reference sequence). CDR3 residues: CASSARSGTAVYGYTF. The CDR3 nucleotides are TGTGCCAGTAGTGCTCGCTCCGGGACAGCCGTCTATGGCTACACCTTC.

The chain recombines TRBV19 with TRBJ1-5; D is ambiguous. CDR1 and CDR2 (germline): LNHDA, SQIVND (reference sequence). V lost 5 bases and J lost 9, with 20 bases in between. This CDR3 has 15 residues. CDR3: CASSPDRIGGWPQHF. The CDR3 coding sequence is TGTGCCAGTAGTCCGGACCGAATCGGAGGATGGCCCCAGCATTTT. The full variable domain, with the rest looked up from reference TRBV19 and TRBJ1-5, is DGGITQSPKYLFRKEGQNVTLSCEQNLNHDAMYWYRQDPGQGLRLIYYSQIVNDFQKGDIAEGYSVSREKKESFPLTVTSAQKNPTAFYLCASSPDRIGGWPQHFGDGTRLSIL.

The chain carries TRBV7-9 and TRBJ2-1; 9 positions agree with TRBD2. Germline V gives CDR1 SEHNR, CDR2 FQNEAQ (reference sequence). The CDR3 covers 15 residues. V gave up 4 bases and J gave up 8 bases; unmatched junction bases: 9. CDR3 sequence reads: CASSSREGNRDEQFF. CDR3 sequence (DNA): TGTGCCAGCAGCTCGCGGGAGGGCAATAGGGATGAGCAGTTCTTC. The whole variable domain, filled in from reference TRBV7-9 and TRBJ2-1, reads DTGVSQNPRHKITKRGQNVTFRCDPISEHNRLYWYRQTLGQGPEFLTYFQNEAQLEKSRLLSDRFSAERPKGSFSTLEIQRTEQGDSAMYLCASSSREGNRDEQFFGPGTRLTVL.

The chain couples TRBV4-3 to TRBJ2-3; possibly TRBD2 for D (6 bases). The germline V and J ends were trimmed by 0 bases and 14 bases, with 18 bases remaining between them. This CDR3 is 14 amino acids long. The germline CDR1 and CDR2 sequences are LGHNA and YSLEER. Here the CDR3 reads CASSQDGEASPRYF. CDR3 DNA: TGCGCCAGCAGCCAAGATGGGGAGGCTAGTCCCCGGTATTTT.

For this clone: Other DNA sequences in this specimen translate into the identical CDR3. The CDR3 nucleotides are TGTGCCAGCAACCCGGGACAGTCCTATGGCTACACCTTC. It codes for CASNPGQSYGYTF. This chain connects TRBV28 to TRBJ1-2, with 7 bases identical to TRBD1. Germline V gene data show CDR1 as MDHEN and CDR2 as SYDVKM. V lost 7 bases and J lost 4; bases outside the gene matches: 6. The CDR3 is 13 residues long.

The V and J genes are TRBV27 and TRBJ1-5, with a possible D match to TRBD1 (6 bases). The germline V and J ends were trimmed by 1 base and 0 bases, with 13 bases remaining between them. Germline V gives CDR1 MNHEY, CDR2 SMNVEV (reference sequence). The CDR3 is 17 amino acids. The CDR3 coding sequence is TGTGCCAGCAGTTTATTCGGGGGGCCCTATAGCAATCAGCCCCAGCATTTT. As protein: CASSLFGGPYSNQPQHF.

This clone appeared a single time. V is TRBV28 and J is TRBJ2-7, with no clear D. This CDR3 comprises 13 residues. V lost 8 bases and J 4 bases, leaving 15 bases between the germline ends. The germline gives CDR1 MDHEN, CDR2 SYDVKM. This chain's CDR3 is CASQTPGGYEQYF. The CDR3 bases are TGTGCCAGCCAGACTCCCGGCGGATACGAGCAGTACTTC.

The V call is TRBV4-3, the J call TRBJ2-1, with 12 bases aligning to TRBD2. V was pared by 0 bases and J by 8 bases, with 5 bases of the junction left unmatched. CDR1 and CDR2 (germline): LGHNA, YSLEER. The CDR3 is made up of 16 amino acids. DNA for the CDR3: TGCGCCAGCAGCCAAGAAAAAACTAGCGGGAGGCATGAGCAGTTCTTC. This gives the protein CASSQEKTSGRHEQFF.

The V and J genes are TRBV15 and TRBJ2-2; D call uncertain. V was pared by 0 bases and J by 6 bases, with 5 bases between. There are 13 residues in the CDR3. CDR1 is LNHNV, CDR2 YYDKDF, per germline (reference sequence). The CDR3 reads CATSREAAGELFF. CDR3 sequence (DNA): TGTGCCACCAGCAGAGAGGCAGCCGGGGAGCTGTTTTTT.